This T cell receptor beta chain was sequenced for a study of cytomegalovirus exposure and HLA in healthy donors. Study outcomes and limitations: Rarity marked most TCR sequences, yet some public TCRs occurred in many donors.

Measured with immunoSEQ multiplex PCR; TCRdb has only the in-frame clones, and not every one. The table includes 150,000 to 160,000 clones, around 83% detected once. The germline gives CDR1 LGHNA, CDR2 YNFKEQ. The CDR3 is made up of 14 amino acids. The junction had 5 bases not matched to a gene; V was cut back by 4 bases and J by 5 bases. The donors were members of the roughly 130-subject validation cohort (separate from the approximately 670-subject first cohort). Of note for this clone: What it recognizes is unknown.

The chain is built from TRBV4-2 and TRBJ2-7, with TRBD2 matching over 10 bases. This TCR was recovered from a human donor in good health. The sequenced sample was PBMCs. In DNA form, the CDR3 reads TGTGCCAGCAGCCTCGGACTAGCGGCCGACGAGCAGTACTTC. As protein: CASSLGLAADEQYF.